The T cell receptor (beta chain) under discussion was sequenced for a study of T-cell memory formation after mild COVID-19. TCRdb re-derived calls from the 5' RACE reads in MiXCR, one entry per CDR3 protein. The sample includes about 360,000 distinct CDR3 sequences, 10% to 15% seen only once; the top ten take over 20%. The sequence was obtained from a young man who had mild COVID-19 (a few samples of this study predate the infection). Cell type and time point are not known. Source material: PBMCs or a T cell subset sorted from them (not recorded which).

CDR3 in DNA: TGTGCCAGTAGTATTACCGGGACAGGGACGTTTGGGGATACGCAGTATTTT. It yields the protein CASSITGTGTFGDTQYF. The V and J genes are TRBV19 and TRBJ2-3; TRBD1 agrees at 9 bases. V trimming: 3 bases; J trimming: 6 bases; junction bases outside the gene matches: 13. The CDR3 is 17 amino acids. Germline CDR1 reads LNHDA; CDR2 reads SQIVND (reference sequence).